This note documents a single T cell receptor (beta chain) sequence. The data originate from a study of T cell responses to AZD1222 COVID-19 vaccine. TCRdb's table, derived via immunoSEQ multiplex PCR, lists solely in-frame clones and lacks some. The data show fewer than 200,000 clones, more than 75% seen once. This material consisted of peripheral blood, taken 28 days after the second AZD1222 dose. The clonotype was recovered from an adult who received the AZD1222 COVID-19 vaccine.

For the CDR3, the DNA is TGTGCCAGCAGTTTTAGTCAGGGTCCCTACGAGCAGTACTTC. As protein: CASSFSQGPYEQYF. The rearrangement joins TRBV28 to TRBJ2-7; possibly TRBD1 for D (5 bases). The CDR3 contains 14 residues. CDR1 MDHEN and CDR2 SYDVKM come from the germline V gene. V lost 3 bases to trimming and J lost 2 bases, with 11 bases between them.